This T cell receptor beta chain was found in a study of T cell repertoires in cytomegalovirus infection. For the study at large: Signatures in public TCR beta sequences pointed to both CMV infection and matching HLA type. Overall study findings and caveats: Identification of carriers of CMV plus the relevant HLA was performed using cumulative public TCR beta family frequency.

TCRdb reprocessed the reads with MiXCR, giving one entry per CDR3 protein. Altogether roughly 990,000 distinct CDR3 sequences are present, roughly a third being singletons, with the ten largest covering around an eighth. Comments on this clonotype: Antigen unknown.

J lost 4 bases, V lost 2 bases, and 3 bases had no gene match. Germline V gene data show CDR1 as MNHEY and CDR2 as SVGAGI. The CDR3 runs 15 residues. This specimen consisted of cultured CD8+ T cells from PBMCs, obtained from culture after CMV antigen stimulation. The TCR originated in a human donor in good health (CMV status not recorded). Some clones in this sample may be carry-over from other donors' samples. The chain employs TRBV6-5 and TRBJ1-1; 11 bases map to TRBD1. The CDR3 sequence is CASSYGGTGGTEAFF. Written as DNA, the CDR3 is TGTGCCAGCAGTTACGGCGGGACAGGGGGCACTGAAGCTTTCTTT.